The 15 T cell receptor beta chains listed next were all sequenced from one sample in a study of blood T cell repertoires in COVID-19. Profiled with immunoSEQ multiplex PCR; TCRdb holds only in-frame clones, not every one. Here the sample spans 270,000 or so clones, over 85% being singletons. Sequencing was done on a sample of peripheral blood. These receptors were collected from a woman aged 25 to 39 with COVID-19, enrolled during active disease.

This chain joins TRBV11-3 and TRBJ1-5; D is undetermined. The CDR3 has 17 residues. Germline values: CDR1 SGHNT, CDR2 YENEEA. Trimming left V 3 bases short and J 11 bases short, with 26 bases between. The CDR3 nucleotides are TGTGCCAGCAGCTTCATTTACCGGGAGCCGCTCGATAGGGCCCAGCATTTT. Protein product: CASSFIYREPLDRAQHF.

V and J are TRBV4-2 and TRBJ1-5; the match to TRBD1 covers 7 bases. The length of the CDR3 is 15 residues. Germline CDR1 and CDR2: LGHNA and YNFKEQ. J gave up 2 bases and V 6 bases, and 7 bases lay outside the gene matches. In DNA form, the CDR3 reads TGTGCCAGCAGTCCCGGGACAGCAGGCAATCAGCCCCAGCATTTT. This sequence encodes CASSPGTAGNQPQHF.

This clone came up once. The chain combines TRBV7-2 with TRBJ2-2; TRBD2 matches at 8 bases. CDR3 length: 17 residues. Germline V CDR1 and CDR2: SGHTA, FQGNSA. After removal of 1 base from V and 3 bases from J, the junction contained 7 bases not matched to a gene. The CDR3 protein is CASSLGPRAGDTGELFF. The CDR3 coding sequence is TGTGCCAGCAGCTTAGGGCCCCGAGCGGGGGACACCGGGGAGCTGTTTTTT.

The chain links TRBV9 to TRBJ1-1; a possible D gene is TRBD1 (5 bases). Germline CDR1 reads SGDLS; CDR2 reads YYNGEE. Trimming took off 0 bases at V and 7 bases at J, with 13 bases between the two ends. The CDR3 extends over 14 amino acids. DNA of the CDR3: TGTGCCAGCAGCGTAGCTAGGTCAGGACATGAAGCTTTCTTT. Amino acid sequence: CASSVARSGHEAFF.

Comments on this clone: Other DNA sequences from this sample encode an identical CDR3 as well. This chain connects TRBV7-9 to TRBJ1-2; 8 nucleotides agree with TRBD1. V lost 2 bases and J lost 6; bases outside the gene matches: 2. Per germline, CDR1 SEHNR and CDR2 FQNEAQ (reference sequence). The CDR3 has 13 amino acids. CDR3 bases: TGTGCCAGCAGCTTACAGGGGGCCGATGGCTACACCTTC. Translating gives CASSLQGADGYTF. Together with reference TRBV7-9 and TRBJ1-2, the CDR3 gives the full variable domain: DTGVSQNPRHKITKRGQNVTFRCDPISEHNRLYWYRQTLGQGPEFLTYFQNEAQLEKSRLLSDRFSAERPKGSFSTLEIQRTEQGDSAMYLCASSLQGADGYTFGSGTRLTVV.

This clone was observed once. The chain joins TRBV6-6 to TRBJ2-5, with TRBD2 identical over 7 bases. CDR1 is MNHNY and CDR2 is SVGAGI in the germline V gene (reference sequence). With 6 bases clipped from V and 2 bases from J, the junction kept 6 bases outside the gene matches. CDR3 size: 14 residues. The CDR3: CASSPGRTQETQYF. The CDR3 DNA follows: TGTGCCAGCAGCCCCGGGAGGACACAAGAGACCCAGTACTTC.

This sequence joins TRBV6-5 and TRBJ1-2; 8 nucleotides match TRBD1. The junction had 5 bases not matched to a gene; V was cut back by 6 bases and J by 5 bases. The CDR3 totals 13 residues. CDR1 and CDR2 from the germline V gene are MNHEY and SVGAGI. The CDR3 reads CASRPDREYGYTF. The CDR3 bases are TGTGCCAGCAGACCGGACAGGGAGTATGGCTACACCTTC.

This clone was detected only a few times. J is TRBJ1-2 and V is TRBV2, with D hard to call. This CDR3 region has 11 residues. Germline V lookup: CDR1 SNHLY, CDR2 FYNNEI. Between the trimmed V and J ends, which lost 9 bases and 4 bases, there was a span of 9 bases. The CDR3 loop reads CARTVAYGYTF. The CDR3 DNA reads as TGTGCCAGGACGGTAGCCTATGGCTACACCTTC.

The gene calls are TRBV27 and TRBJ2-3; 8 bases are shared with TRBD2. The V gene end was trimmed by 6 bases and the J gene end by 4 bases; junction bases not matched to a gene: 12. CDR1 and CDR2 from the germline V gene are MNHEY and SMNVEV (reference sequence). The CDR3 totals 16 residues. The CDR3 region has the DNA TGTGCCAGCAGCCCCTCCCAGCGGGGGTTACCAGATACGCAGTATTTT. Translated: CASSPSQRGLPDTQYF.

The chain joins TRBV3-1 (or the pseudogene TRBV3-2) to TRBJ2-1; D remains ambiguous. Germline V gene data show CDR1 as LGHDT and CDR2 as YNNKEL (reference sequence). Trimming left V 1 base short and J 8 bases short, with 15 bases between. The CDR3 runs to 15 residues. The CDR3 loop reads CASSQGSGPRHEQFF. As DNA, the CDR3 is TGTGCCAGCAGCCAAGGTTCAGGTCCCCGCCATGAGCAGTTCTTC.

The rearrangement links TRBV11-2 to TRBJ2-3, with D possibly being TRBD1 (8 bases). Deletions cut 4 bases from V and 4 bases from J, with 18 bases between. Germline-derived CDR1 and CDR2 are SGHAT and FQNNGV. The CDR3 is 16 residues long. The CDR3, as DNA: TGTGCCAGCAGCTCGAACAGGGGGACTAATCCAGATACGCAGTATTTT. This codes for CASSSNRGTNPDTQYF.

The chain couples TRBV6-2 or TRBV6-3 to TRBJ1-1; tentatively, D is TRBD1 (5 bases). Germline V gene lookup returns CDR1 MNHEY and CDR2 SVGEGT. This CDR3 region has 13 residues. Trimming shortened V by 5 bases and J by 5 bases, and 12 bases separated the two germline ends. In DNA, the CDR3 is TGTGCCAGCAGTATCAGGGAGGGGACTGAAGCTTTCTTT. It translates to CASSIREGTEAFF.

V usage is TRBV7-9 and J usage is TRBJ1-5; TRBD1 is a possible D gene (5 bases). Germline assignment: CDR1 SEHNR and CDR2 FQNEAQ (reference sequence). V was trimmed by 3 bases and J by 7 bases, leaving 13 bases between them. The CDR3 length is 14 residues. The CDR3 is CASSFSGGGQPQHF. The CDR3 region has the DNA TGTGCCAGCAGCTTTTCGGGGGGAGGACAGCCCCAGCATTTT. Using reference TRBV7-9 and TRBJ1-5 for the parts outside the CDR3, the full variable domain is DTGVSQNPRHKITKRGQNVTFRCDPISEHNRLYWYRQTLGQGPEFLTYFQNEAQLEKSRLLSDRFSAERPKGSFSTLEIQRTEQGDSAMYLCASSFSGGGQPQHFGDGTRLSIL.

The V gene is TRBV9, the J gene TRBJ1-4; TRBD1 might be the D (5 bases). The germline V gene has CDR1 SGDLS and CDR2 YYNGEE. Trimming pared 0 bases from V and 3 bases from J, leaving 15 bases between. CDR3 length: 17 amino acids. The CDR3 coding sequence is TGTGCCAGCAGCGTAGCTACGGGGGTAGGGTCTAATGAAAAACTGTTTTTT. Translating gives CASSVATGVGSNEKLFF.

The chain recombines TRBV18 with TRBJ1-6, with D uncertain. Trimming took 1 base from V and 9 from J, leaving 13 bases between them. The CDR3 is made up of 15 amino acids. Per the germline V gene, CDR1 is KGHSH and CDR2 is LQKENI. The CDR3 is CASSPLRGVGSPLHF. The DNA of the CDR3 is TGTGCCAGCTCACCACTCCGCGGAGTCGGTTCACCCCTCCACTTT.